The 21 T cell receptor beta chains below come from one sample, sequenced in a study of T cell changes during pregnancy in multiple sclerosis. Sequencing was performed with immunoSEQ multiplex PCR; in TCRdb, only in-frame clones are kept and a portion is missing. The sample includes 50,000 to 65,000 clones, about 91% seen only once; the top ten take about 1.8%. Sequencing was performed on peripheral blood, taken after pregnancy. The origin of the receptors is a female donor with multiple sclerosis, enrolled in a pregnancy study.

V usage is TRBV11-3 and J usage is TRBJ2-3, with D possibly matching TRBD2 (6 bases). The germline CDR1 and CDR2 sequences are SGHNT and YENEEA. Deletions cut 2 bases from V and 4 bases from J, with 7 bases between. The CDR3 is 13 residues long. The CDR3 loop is CASSLTGADTQYF. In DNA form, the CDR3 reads TGTGCCAGCAGCTTAACGGGGGCAGATACGCAGTATTTT.

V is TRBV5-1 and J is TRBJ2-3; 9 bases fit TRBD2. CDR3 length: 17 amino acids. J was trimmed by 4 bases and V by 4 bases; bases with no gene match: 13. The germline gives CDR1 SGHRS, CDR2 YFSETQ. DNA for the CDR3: TGCGCCAGCAGCCCAGCCTTGAGCGCGGGGGGGCCAGATACGCAGTATTTT. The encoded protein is CASSPALSAGGPDTQYF.

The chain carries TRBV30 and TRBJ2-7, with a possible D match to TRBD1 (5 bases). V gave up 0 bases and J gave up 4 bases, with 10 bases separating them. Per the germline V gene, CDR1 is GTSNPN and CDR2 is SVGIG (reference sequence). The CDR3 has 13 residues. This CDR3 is CAWSVGQGYEQYF. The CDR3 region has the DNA TGTGCCTGGAGTGTAGGGCAGGGTTACGAGCAGTACTTC. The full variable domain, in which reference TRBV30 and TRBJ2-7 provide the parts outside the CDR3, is SQTIHQWPATLVQPVGSPLSLECTVEGTSNPNLYWYRQAAGRGLQLLFYSVGIGQISSEVPQNLSASRPQDRQFILSSKKLLLSDSGFYLCAWSVGQGYEQYFGPGTRLTVT.

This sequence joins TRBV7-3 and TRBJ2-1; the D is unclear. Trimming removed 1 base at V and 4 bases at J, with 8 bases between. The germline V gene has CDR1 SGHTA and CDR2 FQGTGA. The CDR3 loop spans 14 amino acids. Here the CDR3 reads CASSLSPSYNEQFF. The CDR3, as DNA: TGTGCCAGCAGCTTAAGTCCTTCTTACAATGAGCAGTTCTTC.

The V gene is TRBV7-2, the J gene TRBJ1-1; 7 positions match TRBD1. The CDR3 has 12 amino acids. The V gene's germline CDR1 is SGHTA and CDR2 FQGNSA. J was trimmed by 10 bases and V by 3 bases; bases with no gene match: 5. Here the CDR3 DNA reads TGTGCCAGCAGCTTTTTACAGGGGCGAGCTTTCTTT. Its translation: CASSFLQGRAFF.

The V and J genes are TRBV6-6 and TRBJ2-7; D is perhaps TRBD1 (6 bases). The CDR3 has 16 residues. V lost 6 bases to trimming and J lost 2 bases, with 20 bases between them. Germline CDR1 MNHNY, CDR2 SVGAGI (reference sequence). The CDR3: CASRGGWEGPAYEQYF. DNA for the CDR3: TGTGCCAGCAGAGGGGGTTGGGAAGGGCCCGCCTACGAGCAGTACTTC.

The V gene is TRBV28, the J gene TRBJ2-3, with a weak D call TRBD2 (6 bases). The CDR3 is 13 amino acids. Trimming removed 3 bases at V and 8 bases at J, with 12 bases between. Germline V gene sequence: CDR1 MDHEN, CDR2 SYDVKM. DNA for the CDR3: TGTGCCAGCAGTTTCCAGGGACTCCTTACGCAGTATTTT. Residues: CASSFQGLLTQYF.

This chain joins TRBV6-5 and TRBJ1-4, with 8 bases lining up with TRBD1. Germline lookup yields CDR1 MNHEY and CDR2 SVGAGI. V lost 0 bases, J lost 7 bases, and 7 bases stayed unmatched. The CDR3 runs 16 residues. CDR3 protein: CASSYSQGRGLEKLFF. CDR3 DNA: TGTGCCAGCAGTTACTCTCAGGGCAGGGGGCTTGAAAAACTGTTTTTT.

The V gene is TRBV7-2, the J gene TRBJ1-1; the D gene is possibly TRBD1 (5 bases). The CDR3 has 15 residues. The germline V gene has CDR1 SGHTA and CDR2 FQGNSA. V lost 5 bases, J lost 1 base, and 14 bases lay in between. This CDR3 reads CASSRRGGRNTEAFF. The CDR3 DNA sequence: TGTGCCAGCAGCAGACGGGGGGGTCGGAACACTGAAGCTTTCTTT.

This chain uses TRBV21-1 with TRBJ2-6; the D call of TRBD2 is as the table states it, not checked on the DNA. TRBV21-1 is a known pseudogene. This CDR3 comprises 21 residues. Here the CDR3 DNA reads TGTGCCAGCAGCAATTCGGGTGTGGGAGGGAAGCCAACTTCTGGGGCCAACGTCCTGACTTTC. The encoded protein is CASSNSGVGGKPTSGANVLTF.

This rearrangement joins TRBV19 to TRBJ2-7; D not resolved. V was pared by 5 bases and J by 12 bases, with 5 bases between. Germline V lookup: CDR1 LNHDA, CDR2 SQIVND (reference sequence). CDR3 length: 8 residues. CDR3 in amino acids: CASSLRYF. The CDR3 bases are TGTGCCAGTAGTCTAAGGTACTTC.

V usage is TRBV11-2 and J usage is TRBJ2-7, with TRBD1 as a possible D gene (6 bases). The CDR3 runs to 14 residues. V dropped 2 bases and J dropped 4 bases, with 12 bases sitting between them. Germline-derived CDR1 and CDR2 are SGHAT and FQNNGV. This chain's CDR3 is CASSLTRGKYEQYF. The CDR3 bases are TGTGCCAGCAGCTTAACCAGGGGCAAGTACGAGCAGTACTTC.

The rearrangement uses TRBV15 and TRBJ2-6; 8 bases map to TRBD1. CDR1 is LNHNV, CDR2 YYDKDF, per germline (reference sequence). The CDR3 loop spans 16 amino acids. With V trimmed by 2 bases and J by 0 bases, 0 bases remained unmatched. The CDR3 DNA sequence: TGTGCCACCAGCAGAACAGGGGGCTCTGGGGCCAACGTCCTGACTTTC. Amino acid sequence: CATSRTGGSGANVLTF.

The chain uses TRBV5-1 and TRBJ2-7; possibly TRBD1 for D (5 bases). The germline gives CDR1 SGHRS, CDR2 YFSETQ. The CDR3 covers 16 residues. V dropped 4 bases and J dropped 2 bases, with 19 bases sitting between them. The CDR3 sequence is CASSPSPSGHTYEQYF. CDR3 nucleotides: TGCGCCAGCAGCCCCAGTCCGTCAGGGCATACCTACGAGCAGTACTTC.

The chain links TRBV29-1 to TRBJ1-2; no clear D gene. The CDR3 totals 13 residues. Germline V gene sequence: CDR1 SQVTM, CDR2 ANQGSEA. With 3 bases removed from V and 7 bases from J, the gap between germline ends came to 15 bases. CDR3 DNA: TGCAGCGTTGAGGAGGAGACACTTAGTGGCTACACCTTC. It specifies CSVEEETLSGYTF.

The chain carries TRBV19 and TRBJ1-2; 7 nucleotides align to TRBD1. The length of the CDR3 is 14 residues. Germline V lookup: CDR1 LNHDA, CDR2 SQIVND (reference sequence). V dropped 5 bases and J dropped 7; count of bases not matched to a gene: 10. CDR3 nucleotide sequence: TGTGCCAGTAGTCCAAGACAGGGTCGGGTTGGCTACACCTTC. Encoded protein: CASSPRQGRVGYTF. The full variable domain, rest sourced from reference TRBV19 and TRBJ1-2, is DGGITQSPKYLFRKEGQNVTLSCEQNLNHDAMYWYRQDPGQGLRLIYYSQIVNDFQKGDIAEGYSVSREKKESFPLTVTSAQKNPTAFYLCASSPRQGRVGYTFGSGTRLTVV.

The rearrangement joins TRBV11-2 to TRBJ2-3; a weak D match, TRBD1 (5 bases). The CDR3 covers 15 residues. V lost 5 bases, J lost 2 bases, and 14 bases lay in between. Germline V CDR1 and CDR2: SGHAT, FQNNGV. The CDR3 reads CASSPFRGPTDTQYF. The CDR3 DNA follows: TGTGCCAGCAGCCCCTTTAGGGGTCCCACAGATACGCAGTATTTT.

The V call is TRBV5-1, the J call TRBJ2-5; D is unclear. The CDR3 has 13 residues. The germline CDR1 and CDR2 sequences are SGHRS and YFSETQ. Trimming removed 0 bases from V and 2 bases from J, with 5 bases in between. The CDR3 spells CASSLDSQETQYF. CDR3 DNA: TGCGCCAGCAGCTTGGACAGTCAAGAGACCCAGTACTTC.

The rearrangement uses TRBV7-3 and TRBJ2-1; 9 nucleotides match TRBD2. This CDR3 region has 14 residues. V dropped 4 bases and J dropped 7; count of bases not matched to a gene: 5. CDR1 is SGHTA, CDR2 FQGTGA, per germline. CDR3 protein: CASSSSGGQNEQFF. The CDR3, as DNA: TGTGCCAGCAGCTCGAGCGGGGGGCAAAATGAGCAGTTCTTC.

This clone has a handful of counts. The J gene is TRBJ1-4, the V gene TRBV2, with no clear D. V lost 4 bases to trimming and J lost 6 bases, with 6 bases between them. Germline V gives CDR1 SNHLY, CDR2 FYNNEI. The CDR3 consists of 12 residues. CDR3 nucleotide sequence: TGTGCCAGCAGTGCCCGTTATGAAAAACTGTTTTTT. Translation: CASSARYEKLFF.

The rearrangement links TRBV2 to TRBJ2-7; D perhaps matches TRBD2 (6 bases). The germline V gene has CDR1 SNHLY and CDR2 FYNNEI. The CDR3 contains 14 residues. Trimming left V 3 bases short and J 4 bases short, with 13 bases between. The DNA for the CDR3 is TGTGCCAGCAGTGACCAGGGCGGGGAATACGAGCAGTACTTC. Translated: CASSDQGGEYEQYF.